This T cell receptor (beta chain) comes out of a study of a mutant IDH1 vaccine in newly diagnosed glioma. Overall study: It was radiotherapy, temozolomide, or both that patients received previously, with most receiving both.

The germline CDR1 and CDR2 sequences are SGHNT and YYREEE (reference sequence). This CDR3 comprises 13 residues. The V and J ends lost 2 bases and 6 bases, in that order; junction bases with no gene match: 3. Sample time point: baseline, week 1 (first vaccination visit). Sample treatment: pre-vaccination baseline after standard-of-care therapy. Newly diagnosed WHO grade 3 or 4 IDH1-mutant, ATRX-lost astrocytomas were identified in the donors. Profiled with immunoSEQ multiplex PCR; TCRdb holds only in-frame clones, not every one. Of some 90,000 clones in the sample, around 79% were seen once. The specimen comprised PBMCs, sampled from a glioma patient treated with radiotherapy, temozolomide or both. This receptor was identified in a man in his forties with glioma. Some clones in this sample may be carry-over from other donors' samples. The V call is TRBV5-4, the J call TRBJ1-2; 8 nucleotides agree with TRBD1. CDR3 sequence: CASSLTGQDGYTF. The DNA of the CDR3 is TGTGCCAGCAGCTTAACGGGACAGGATGGCTACACCTTC.